The following is a TCR beta chain sequence with its context. The antigen is undetermined. What was sequenced were expressed TCRB transcripts, since all of the isolated RNA had been reverse transcribed. The assay was immunoSEQ multiplex PCR, and TCRdb's table has in-frame clones only and misses some. The sample shows a few hundred thousand clones, less than 15% of them seen only once. V lost 2 bases to trimming and J lost 6 bases; unmatched junction nucleotides: 10. CDR1 is MDHEN and CDR2 is SYDVKM in the germline V gene. This CDR3 comprises 15 residues. The entry originates in a study of beta chain features in type 1 diabetes. Whole-study results and caveats: Patients with Type 1 diabetes showed moderately but significantly shorter TCRB CDR3s in all four CD4+ subsets.

The clonotype originates from a young woman with type 1 diabetes. The sequenced sample was naive CD4+ T cells from blood. The V call is TRBV28, the J call TRBJ2-7; 7 bases fit TRBD1. For the CDR3, the DNA is TGTGCCAGCAGTTTAACTCCGCAGGGGGTCGGCGAGCAGTACTTC. Protein: CASSLTPQGVGEQYF.